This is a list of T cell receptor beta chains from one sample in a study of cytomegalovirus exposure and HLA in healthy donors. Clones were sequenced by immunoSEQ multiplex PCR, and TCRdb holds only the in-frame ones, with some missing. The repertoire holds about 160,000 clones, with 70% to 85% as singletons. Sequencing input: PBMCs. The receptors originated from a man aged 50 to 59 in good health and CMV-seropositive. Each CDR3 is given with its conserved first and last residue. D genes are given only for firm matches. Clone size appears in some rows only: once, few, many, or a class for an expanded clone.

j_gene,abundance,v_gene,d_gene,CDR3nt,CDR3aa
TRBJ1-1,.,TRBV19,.,TGTGCCAGTAGGGGGCAGTTGAACACTGAAGCTTTCTTT,CASRGQLNTEAFF
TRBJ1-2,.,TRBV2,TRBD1,TGTGCCAGCCCGTCCCGGGACAGGTTTGGCTACACCTTC,CASPSRDRFGYTF
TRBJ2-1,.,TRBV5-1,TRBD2,TGCGCCAGCAGCAGGACTAGCGGGGGGGGATACAATGAGCAGTTCTTC,CASSRTSGGGYNEQFF
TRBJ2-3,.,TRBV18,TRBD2,TGTGCCAGCTCACCACAAAGCGGGAGAGGAACAGATACGCAGTATTTT,CASSPQSGRGTDTQYF
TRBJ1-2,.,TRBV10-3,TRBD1,TGTGCCATCAGTGCCTCCGGGACAGGGGGAGTTTTCTATGGCTACACCTTC,CAISASGTGGVFYGYTF
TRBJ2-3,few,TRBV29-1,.,TGCAGCGTGGGGACTGGATACACAGATACGCAGTATTTT,CSVGTGYTDTQYF
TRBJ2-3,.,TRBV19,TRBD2,TGTGCCAGTAGTATATGGGGGGGGGTCACAGATACGCAGTATTTT,CASSIWGGVTDTQYF
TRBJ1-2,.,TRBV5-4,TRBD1,TGTGCCAGCAGCTTGGGCGGGACAGTTAACTATGGCTACACCTTC,CASSLGGTVNYGYTF
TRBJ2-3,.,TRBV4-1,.,TGCGCCAGCAGCCACCCGTCAGCGGACACAGATACGCAGTATTTT,CASSHPSADTDTQYF
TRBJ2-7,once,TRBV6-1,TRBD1,TGTGCCAGCAGAAGGGACAGGGGGCGCGGCAACGAGCAGTACTTC,CASRRDRGRGNEQYF
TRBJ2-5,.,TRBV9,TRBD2,TGTGCCAGCAGCGTAGCTAGCGGGAGAGCGGAGACCCAGTACTTC,CASSVASGRAETQYF
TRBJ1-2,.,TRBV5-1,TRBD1,TGCGCCAGCAGCATACTGACAGGGCTGGATGGCTACACCTTC,CASSILTGLDGYTF
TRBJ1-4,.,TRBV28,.,TGTGCCAGCAGTACCATGGACGTAACAGGACCGGTTGGATTT,CASSTMDVTGPVGF
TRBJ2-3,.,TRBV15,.,TGTGCCACCAGCAGAGAACAGGGTGGCGCAGATACGCAGTATTTT,CATSREQGGADTQYF
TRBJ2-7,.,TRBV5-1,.,TGCGCCAGCAGCTTACCTGGGGCAGGACCCCCCTACGAGCAGTACTTC,CASSLPGAGPPYEQYF
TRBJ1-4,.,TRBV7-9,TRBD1,TGTGCCAGCAGCTTGTACGGACAGGGCGGTGAAAAACTGTTTTTT,CASSLYGQGGEKLFF
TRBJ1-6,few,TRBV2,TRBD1,TGTGCCAGCAGTGAAATCGCAGGGGGACGGTCACCCCTCCACTTT,CASSEIAGGRSPLHF
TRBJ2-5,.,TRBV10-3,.,TGTGCCATCAGGCCCCTACACCAAGAGACCCAGTACTTC,CAIRPLHQETQYF
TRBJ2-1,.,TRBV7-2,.,TGTGCCAGCAGCTTAGCTAGAGGCAATGAGCAGTTCTTC,CASSLARGNEQFF
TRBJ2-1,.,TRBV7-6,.,TGTGCCAGCAGCTTAGGCGGCGAACCCTACAATGAGCAGTTCTTC,CASSLGGEPYNEQFF
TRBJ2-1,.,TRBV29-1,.,TGCAGCGTTGATGGACTCCCCGGTGAATACAATGAGCAGTTCTTC,CSVDGLPGEYNEQFF
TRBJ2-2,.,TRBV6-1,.,TGTGCCAGCAGACCGGGAGATCGCACCGGGGAGCTGTTTTTT,CASRPGDRTGELFF
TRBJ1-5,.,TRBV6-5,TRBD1,TGTGCCAGCAGTTACTCGGGACAGGGGAAGGGGCAGCCCCAGCATTTT,CASSYSGQGKGQPQHF
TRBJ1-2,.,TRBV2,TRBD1,TGTGCCAGCAGTGAAAAATCCCGGGACAGGGTAACTAACTATGGCTACACCTTC,CASSEKSRDRVTNYGYTF
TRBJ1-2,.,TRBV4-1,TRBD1,TGCGCCAGCAGCCAAGATCACGAACAGGGGTATGGCTACACCTTC,CASSQDHEQGYGYTF
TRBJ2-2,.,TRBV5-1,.,TGCGCCAGCCCGACTAGGGTAGACGCCGGGGAGCTGTTTTTT,CASPTRVDAGELFF
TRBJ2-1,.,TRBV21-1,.,TGTGCCAGCAGCAAAGCAATCGCTAGCGGGGAGCTAAATGAGCAGTTCTTC,CASSKAIASGELNEQFF
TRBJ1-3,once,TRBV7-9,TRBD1,TGTGCCAGCAGCTTCGGCGGAGGGACAGTCCCCCTCGGGACCATATATTTT,CASSFGGGTVPLGTIYF
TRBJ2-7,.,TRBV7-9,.,TGTGCCAGCAGCTCCAGGGGAGCCCACGAGCAGTACTTC,CASSSRGAHEQYF
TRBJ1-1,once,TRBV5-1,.,TGCGCCAGCAGCGATACAGGGAGGGCGAGCACTGAAGCTTTCTTT,CASSDTGRASTEAFF
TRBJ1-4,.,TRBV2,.,TGTGCCAGCAGAGGGGTTCCAGAAAAACTGTTTTTT,CASRGVPEKLFF
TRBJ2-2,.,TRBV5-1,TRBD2,TGCGCCAGCAGCTTGCGGACTAGCGGGGGTGCTACCACCGGGGAGCTGTTTTTT,CASSLRTSGGATTGELFF
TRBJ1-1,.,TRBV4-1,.,TGCGCCAGCAGCCAAGTCCCGGTGAACACTGAAGCTTTCTTT,CASSQVPVNTEAFF
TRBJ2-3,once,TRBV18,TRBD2,TGTGCCAGCTCATGGACTAGCGGGATGAGGGGCACAGATACGCAGTATTTT,CASSWTSGMRGTDTQYF
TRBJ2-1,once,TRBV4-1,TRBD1,TGCGCCAGCAGCCTCGGGACAGGGAATCACAATGAGCAGTTCTTC,CASSLGTGNHNEQFF
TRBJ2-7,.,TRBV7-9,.,TGTGCCAGCAGGTCAGGAGGCCCCTACGAGCAGTACTTC,CASRSGGPYEQYF
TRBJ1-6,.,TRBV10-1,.,TGCGCCAGCAGTCAGGGGTTTGGTTCACCCCTCCACTTT,CASSQGFGSPLHF
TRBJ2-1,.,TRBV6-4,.,TGTGCCAGCAGTGAGGGGAGCAATGAGCAGTTCTTC,CASSEGSNEQFF
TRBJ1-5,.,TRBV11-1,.,TGTGCCAGCAGCTTAAATCCCCAGCAGCCCCAGCATTTT,CASSLNPQQPQHF
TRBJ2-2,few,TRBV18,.,TGTGCCAGCTCACCCCTCGACAGAAACGGGGAGCTGTTTTTT,CASSPLDRNGELFF
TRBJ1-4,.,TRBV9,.,TGTGCCAGCAGCCCAGGAGGAGGTGTCAGAGGAACTAATGAAAAACTGTTTTTT,CASSPGGGVRGTNEKLFF
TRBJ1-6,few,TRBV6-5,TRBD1,TGTGCCAGCAAGTCCGGACAGGGGTATTCACCCCTCCACTTT,CASKSGQGYSPLHF
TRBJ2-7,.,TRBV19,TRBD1,TGTGCCAGTAGTATGGCGACAGGGGGTTACGAGCAGTACTTC,CASSMATGGYEQYF
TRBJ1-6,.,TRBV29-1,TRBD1,TGCAGCGTTTCGACAGGGGCTTCCTATAATTCACCCCTCCACTTT,CSVSTGASYNSPLHF
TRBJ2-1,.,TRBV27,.,TGTGCCAGCGGGAGTGAGCAGTTCTTC,CASGSEQFF
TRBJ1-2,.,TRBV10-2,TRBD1,TGCGCCAGCAGACGCCGGGACAGTCTATTGTTTGGCTACACCTTC,CASRRRDSLLFGYTF
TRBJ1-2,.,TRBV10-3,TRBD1,TGTGCCACGACGACAGGGGGGAACTATGGCTACACCTTC,CATTTGGNYGYTF
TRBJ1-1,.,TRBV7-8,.,TGTGCCAGCAGCCACAGCTGGGAGGGAGTGAACACTGAAGCTTTCTTT,CASSHSWEGVNTEAFF
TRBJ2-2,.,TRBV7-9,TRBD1,TGTGCCAGCAGCTCCGGGACAGGGCATCTCGGGGAGCTGTTTTTT,CASSSGTGHLGELFF
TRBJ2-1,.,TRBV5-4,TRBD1,TGTGCCAGCAGCCATCCGACAGGGGGCTCCTACAATGAGCAGTTCTTC,CASSHPTGGSYNEQFF
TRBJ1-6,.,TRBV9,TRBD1,TGTGCCAGCAGCGCCGGGACAGGGGATAATTCACCCCTCCACTTT,CASSAGTGDNSPLHF
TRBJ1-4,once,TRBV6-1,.,TGTGCCAGCAGGCATACAGGAGACCCCGAAAAACTGTTTTTT,CASRHTGDPEKLFF
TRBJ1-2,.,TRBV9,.,TGTGCCAGCTCTAACCCTCAGGGGTATGGCTACACCTTC,CASSNPQGYGYTF
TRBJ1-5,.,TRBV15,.,TGTGCCACCAGCAGAGATTTTGTCCGTTATAGCAATCAGCCCCAGCATTTT,CATSRDFVRYSNQPQHF
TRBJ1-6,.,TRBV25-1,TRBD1,TGTGCCAGCAGAGGACAGGGGACCTATAATTCACCCCTCCACTTT,CASRGQGTYNSPLHF
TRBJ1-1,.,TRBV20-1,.,TGCAGTGCTAAGACAGCCACTGAAGCTTTCTTT,CSAKTATEAFF
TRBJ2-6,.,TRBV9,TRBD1,TGTGCCAGCAGCGTTTGGGACAGGGACGGAGTATCTGGGGCCAACGTCCTGACTTTC,CASSVWDRDGVSGANVLTF
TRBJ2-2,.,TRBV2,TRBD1,TGTGCCAGCAGTGCCCGGGACAGGGGTACCGGGGAGCTGTTTTTT,CASSARDRGTGELFF
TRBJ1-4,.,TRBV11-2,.,TGTGCCAGCAGCCTCACAGGGTCAACTAATGAAAAACTGTTTTTT,CASSLTGSTNEKLFF